The present T cell receptor (beta chain) was sequenced within a study of blood T cell repertoires in COVID-19. The CDR3 sequence is 14 residues long. CDR1 is SGHAT and CDR2 is FQNNGV in the germline V gene. Trimming took off 6 bases at V and 2 bases at J, with 14 bases between the two ends. Clones were sequenced by immunoSEQ multiplex PCR, and TCRdb holds only the in-frame ones, with some missing. The repertoire consists of roughly 160,000 clones, with around nine tenths occurring once and the leading ten covering 10%. The source of this sequence is a woman aged 70-85 years with COVID-19, enrolled during active disease. The sequencing sample was made of peripheral blood. V gene TRBV11-2 combines with J gene TRBJ2-7; a weak D match, TRBD1 (5 bases). The CDR3 DNA follows: TGTGCCAGCAGACAGATTGTACAGGCCTACGAGCAGTACTTC. As protein: CASRQIVQAYEQYF.